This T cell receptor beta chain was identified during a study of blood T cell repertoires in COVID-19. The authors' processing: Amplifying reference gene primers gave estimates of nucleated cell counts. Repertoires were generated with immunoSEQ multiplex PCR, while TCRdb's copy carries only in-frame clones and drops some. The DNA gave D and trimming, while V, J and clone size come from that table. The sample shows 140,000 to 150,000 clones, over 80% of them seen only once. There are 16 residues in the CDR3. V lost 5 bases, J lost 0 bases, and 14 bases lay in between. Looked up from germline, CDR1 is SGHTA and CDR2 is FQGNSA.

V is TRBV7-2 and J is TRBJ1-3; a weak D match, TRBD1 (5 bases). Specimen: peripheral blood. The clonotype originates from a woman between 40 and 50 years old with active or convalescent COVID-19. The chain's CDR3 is CASSPSRGGSGNTIYF. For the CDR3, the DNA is TGTGCCAGCAGCCCCAGCCGGGGGGGCTCTGGAAACACCATATATTTT.